This T cell receptor (beta chain) was recovered during a study of blood T cell repertoires in COVID-19. The method was immunoSEQ multiplex PCR; TCRdb's version includes in-frame clones alone and lacks a portion of them. The data show under 550,000 clones, with 70% to 90% seen just once and more than 0.7% held by the top ten. Germline CDR1 SGHRS, CDR2 YFSETQ. The CDR3 consists of 14 residues. The V gene end was trimmed by 0 bases and the J gene end by 8 bases; junction bases not matched to a gene: 5. The sample comprised peripheral blood. The chain links TRBV5-1 to TRBJ2-1, with TRBD1 identical over 7 bases. This sequence was found in a man aged 18 to 30 with COVID-19, enrolled during active disease. DNA for the CDR3: TGCGCCAGCAGCTTGGATCAGGGGGTCCATGAGCAGTTCTTC. Translation: CASSLDQGVHEQFF.